What follows describes a single TCR beta chain. The data belong to a study of blood T cells in healthy people across ages. For the second PCR, which ran for about 6 to 11 cycles, a sample-barcoded 5' primer and a J-beta primer mix were used. TCRdb re-derived calls from the 5' RACE reads in MiXCR, one entry per CDR3 protein. The sample comprises about 570,000 distinct CDR3 sequences, 25% to 30% of which are singletons, and roughly 18% rests with the top ten. J lost 5 bases, V lost 6 bases, and 9 bases had no gene match. The CDR3 contains 14 residues. The germline V gene has CDR1 SGDLS and CDR2 YYNGEE. The chain joins TRBV9 to TRBJ1-1, with TRBD1 identical over 8 bases. The clonotype was recovered from a woman between 65 and 79 years old in good health. Sequences were obtained from blood. CDR3 bases: TGTGCCAGCAACGGACAGGGTGGAGGGACTGAAGCTTTCTTT. Translating gives CASNGQGGGTEAFF.